This TCR beta chain is from a study of regulatory T cells in long-lasting Graves disease. Whole-study results and caveats: Graves' patients with persistent disease showed TCR diversity lower than patients newly diagnosed. Persistent disease showed a preference for TRBV28, TRBJ1-2 and TRBJ2-5.

This clonotype was detected many times. Its target is unknown. Construction of the TCR beta libraries employed iRepertoire HTBI primers in conjunction with Arm-PCR of CDR3 regions. TCRdb reanalysed the multiplex PCR reads using MiXCR and keeps one entry per CDR3 protein. Of roughly 450,000 distinct CDR3 sequences listed, about 25% are singletons. The germline V gene encodes CDR1 MNHEY and CDR2 SVGAGI. The CDR3 totals 14 residues. V lost 2 bases to trimming and J lost 4 bases, with 11 bases between them. Time point defined: persistent/refractory GD, antithyroid drugs over 5 years with positive TRAb. PBMCs provided the RNA from which the TCR library was made.

This chain uses TRBV6-5 with TRBJ1-2; D is unresolved. Material: peripheral blood mononuclear cells (PBMCs), obtained when the disease was refractory, from a patient treated with antithyroid drugs. This TCR came from a female donor with Graves disease. The CDR3 protein is CASSYGRGSYGYTF. The DNA of the CDR3 is TGTGCCAGCAGTTACGGCCGGGGATCCTATGGCTACACCTTC.